This TCR beta chain derives from a study of radiotherapy plus CTLA-4 blockade in lung cancer. Study-level results: Best predicting response, reportedly, were early blood T cell clone dynamics, with interferon-beta. The study found tumor-derived TCR clones expanded in blood after radiotherapy plus ipilimumab.

Some clones are missing from TCRdb's copy, which holds only in-frame ones; the method was immunoSEQ multiplex PCR. The sample yields around 100,000 clones, 81% seen once. In the case of this clone: Its target is unknown.

The CDR3 has 14 residues. Between the trimmed V and J ends, which lost 2 bases and 6 bases, there was a span of 11 bases. The germline V gene encodes CDR1 MNHEY and CDR2 SVGAGI. The sequence was obtained from a human donor with non-small cell lung cancer that progressed on radiotherapy plus ipilimumab. Some clones in this sample may be carry-over from other donors' samples. V is TRBV6-5 and J is TRBJ1-5; weak D call: TRBD1 (6 bases). Sequencing used peripheral blood, obtained from a patient treated with radiotherapy plus ipilimumab. The CDR3 DNA reads as TGTGCCAGCAGTTACAGGGAGGGGGGTCAGCCCCAGCATTTT. Translated, it gives CASSYREGGQPQHF.